The 16 T cell receptor beta chains below were found in one sample sequenced in a study of technical replicates of blood from several donors. The protocol was immunoSEQ multiplex PCR, while the TCRdb copy is restricted to in-frame clones and leaves out a portion. Found here are some 75,000 clones, 90% to 98% of them singletons; the top ten hold about 0.3%. Sequences were obtained from T cells isolated from PBMCs. These receptors all stem from a human donor in good health.

The sample holds one count of this clone. Other DNA variants within this sample encode the same CDR3. The chain recombines TRBV5-1 with TRBJ2-3; D gene uncertain. CDR1 is SGHRS, CDR2 YFSETQ, per germline. The CDR3 is 13 amino acids. V lost 0 bases to trimming and J lost 3 bases, with 5 bases between them. CDR3 protein: CASSLAGTDTQYF. In nucleotides, the CDR3 is TGCGCCAGCAGCTTGGCCGGGACAGATACGCAGTATTTT.

The chain recombines TRBV19 with TRBJ1-3; tentative D call: TRBD1 (6 bases). Looked up from germline, CDR1 is LNHDA and CDR2 is SQIVND (reference sequence). The germline V and J ends were trimmed by 3 bases and 0 bases, with 12 bases remaining between them. CDR3 length: 16 amino acids. The CDR3 nucleotides are TGTGCCAGTAGTATCGGGACATACGACTCTGGAAACACCATATATTTT. Translation gives CASSIGTYDSGNTIYF. The full variable domain, with the rest looked up from reference TRBV19 and TRBJ1-3, is DGGITQSPKYLFRKEGQNVTLSCEQNLNHDAMYWYRQDPGQGLRLIYYSQIVNDFQKGDIAEGYSVSREKKESFPLTVTSAQKNPTAFYLCASSIGTYDSGNTIYFGEGSWLTVV.

CDR3 sequence (DNA): TGTGCCAGCTCACCCAGCGGGAGCTCCTACAATGAGCAGTTCTTC. This codes for CASSPSGSSYNEQFF. The chain has TRBV18 and TRBJ2-1; 8 bases line up with TRBD2. CDR1 KGHSH and CDR2 LQKENI come from the germline V gene. The CDR3 is 15 residues long. The J segment lost 0 bases and the V segment lost 3 bases, leaving 1 base of the junction unmatched.

The gene calls are TRBV18 and TRBJ1-5; D unclear. This CDR3 has 14 residues. The ends were cut back, 6 bases at V and 6 bases at J, with 15 bases in the middle. Germline-derived CDR1 and CDR2 are KGHSH and LQKENI. The CDR3 spells CASSPNSPTQPQHF. The CDR3, as DNA: TGTGCCAGCTCCCCTAACAGTCCCACTCAGCCCCAGCATTTT.

The rearrangement joins TRBV27 to TRBJ2-1; D uncertain. Trimming shortened V by 6 bases and J by 5 bases, and 11 bases separated the two germline ends. CDR1 is MNHEY, CDR2 SMNVEV, per germline (reference sequence). The CDR3 runs 13 residues. Written as DNA, the CDR3 is TGTGCCAGCAGAGCCGGTCGAAACAATGAGCAGTTCTTC. Translation: CASRAGRNNEQFF.

The V gene is TRBV6-1, the J gene TRBJ2-3; no definite D call. The CDR3 has 13 amino acids. Germline CDR1 reads MNHNS; CDR2 reads SASEGT. Trimming removed 3 bases from V and 2 bases from J, with 6 bases in between. CDR3 sequence reads: CASSESPTDTQYF. Here the CDR3 DNA reads TGTGCCAGCAGTGAGAGTCCCACAGATACGCAGTATTTT.

The V and J genes are TRBV6-5 and TRBJ1-2, with D uncertain. The germline CDR1 and CDR2 sequences are MNHEY and SVGAGI. V lost 0 bases to trimming and J lost 3 bases, with 5 bases between them. This CDR3 contains 13 residues. CDR3: CASSYSPDYGYTF. The CDR3, as DNA: TGTGCCAGCAGTTACTCCCCGGACTATGGCTACACCTTC.

This clone was counted a single time. The V and J genes are TRBV18 and TRBJ1-2, with D possibly TRBD1 on 5 matching bases. CDR3 length: 13 amino acids. Germline CDR1 KGHSH, CDR2 LQKENI. V was pared by 2 bases and J by 3 bases, with 7 bases between. The CDR3 DNA sequence: TGTGCCAGCTCACCAGGGGCGGACTATGGCTACACCTTC. Translated, it gives CASSPGADYGYTF.

This chain uses TRBV5-5 with TRBJ2-3; 9 bases map to TRBD2. The CDR3 extends over 17 amino acids. Trimming took 0 bases from V and 3 from J; bases not matched to a gene: 8. Germline V gene data show CDR1 as SGHKS and CDR2 as YYEKEE (reference sequence). The CDR3 nucleotides read TGTGCCAGCAGCTTGGTAGTTAGCGGGAGAATGACAGATACGCAGTATTTT. Protein product: CASSLVVSGRMTDTQYF. The full variable domain, in which reference TRBV5-5 and TRBJ2-3 provide the parts outside the CDR3, is DAGVTQSPTHLIKTRGQQVTLRCSPISGHKSVSWYQQVLGQGPQFIFQYYEKEERGRGNFPDRFSARQFPNYSSELNVNALLLGDSALYLCASSLVVSGRMTDTQYFGPGTRLTVL.

The genes are TRBV5-1 and TRBJ1-2; 7 bases align to TRBD1. CDR3 length: 14 amino acids. Trimming took 3 bases from V and 4 from J; bases not matched to a gene: 6. Per the germline V gene, CDR1 is SGHRS and CDR2 is YFSETQ. CDR3 loop: CASSSNRDSYGYTF. As DNA, the CDR3 is TGCGCCAGCAGCTCCAACCGGGACAGCTATGGCTACACCTTC.

In its sample, this clone was seen once. V gene TRBV19 combines with J gene TRBJ1-1, with 9 bases identical to TRBD1. This CDR3 is 16 amino acids long. Germline CDR1 is LNHDA and CDR2 is SQIVND (reference sequence). J was trimmed by 0 bases and V by 5 bases; bases with no gene match: 7. The CDR3 nucleotides read TGTGCCAGTAGTTCCAAGACAGGGGGTATGAACACTGAAGCTTTCTTT. Protein: CASSSKTGGMNTEAFF.

The chain recombines TRBV18 with TRBJ1-1; D is unclear. Trimming left V 3 bases short and J 0 bases short, with 5 bases between. CDR3 length equals 13 residues. Germline CDR1 is KGHSH and CDR2 is LQKENI. CDR3 DNA sequence: TGTGCCAGCTCACCCGGGTTGAACACTGAAGCTTTCTTT. It specifies CASSPGLNTEAFF.

The chain employs TRBV28 and TRBJ2-1, with 14 bases aligning to TRBD2. Germline V gene lookup returns CDR1 MDHEN and CDR2 SYDVKM. The CDR3 is 20 amino acids. V trimming: 5 bases; J trimming: 1 base; junction bases outside the gene matches: 13. DNA of the CDR3: TGTGCCAGCAGTCCCATCTCGGGACTAGCGGGAGCAAGGTCCTACAATGAGCAGTTCTTC. Its translation is CASSPISGLAGARSYNEQFF.

The chain combines TRBV7-2 with TRBJ2-3; 9 positions agree with TRBD2. The germline V gene has CDR1 SGHTA and CDR2 FQGNSA. The CDR3 sequence is 16 residues long. V lost 2 bases to trimming and J lost 4 bases; unmatched junction nucleotides: 7. CDR3 nucleotides: TGTGCCAGCAGCTTACTGGCGGGAGGGCTGGCAGATACGCAGTATTTT. This gives the protein CASSLLAGGLADTQYF. Full variable domain (outside the CDR3, taken from reference TRBV7-2 and TRBJ2-3): GAGVSQSPSNKVTEKGKDVELRCDPISGHTALYWYRQSLGQGLEFLIYFQGNSAPDKSGLPSDRFSAERTGGSVSTLTIQRTQQEDSAVYLCASSLLAGGLADTQYFGPGTRLTVL.

The count of this clone is one. This sequence joins TRBV19 and TRBJ2-5; TRBD2 matches 8 bases. From germline, CDR1 is LNHDA and CDR2 SQIVND (reference sequence). The V segment lost 8 bases and the J segment 4 bases; nucleotides outside the gene matches: 6. The CDR3 runs to 13 residues. The CDR3 loop is CASRGGGRETQYF. The CDR3 DNA is TGTGCCAGTCGGGGGGGAGGGAGAGAGACCCAGTACTTC.

The rearrangement joins TRBV21-1 to TRBJ1-1. TRBV21-1 is a documented pseudogene. The CDR3 has 15 amino acids. CDR3 sequence (DNA): TGTGCCAGCATCCAAGGGGGGGAGAAGAACACTGAAGCTTTCTTT. This encodes CASIQGGEKNTEAFF.